The sample holds many counts of the clone carrying this T cell receptor (beta chain). Its target is unknown. Unique molecular identifiers were affixed to single, distinct cDNA molecules. TCRdb reprocessed the 5' RACE reads via MiXCR and lists one record per CDR3 protein. The sample holds about 77,000 distinct CDR3 sequences, about 12% seen once. This specimen belongs to a study of early T cells in non-severe SARS-CoV-2 infection. Study-level information: Sequencing input comprised bulk RNA from unsorted whole blood; chain pairing was not available.

CDR3 size: 15 residues. Germline assignment: CDR1 MDHEN and CDR2 SYDVKM. Trimming took off 5 bases at V and 8 bases at J, with 16 bases between the two ends. Study findings and constraints: VDJdb matches were skewed toward anti-spike CD8 T cell responses.

This chain connects TRBV28 to TRBJ1-6; TRBD1 might be the D (6 bases). The receptor was derived from an adult who was a healthcare worker with PCR-confirmed SARS-CoV-2 infection or an uninfected control (not recorded which). The donor label of this sample is uncertain. The sample here was whole blood, taken at baseline. In DNA form, the CDR3 reads TGTGCCAGCAGTAGTACCGGGACAAGCGATTCACCCCTCCACTTT. Residues: CASSSTGTSDSPLHF.